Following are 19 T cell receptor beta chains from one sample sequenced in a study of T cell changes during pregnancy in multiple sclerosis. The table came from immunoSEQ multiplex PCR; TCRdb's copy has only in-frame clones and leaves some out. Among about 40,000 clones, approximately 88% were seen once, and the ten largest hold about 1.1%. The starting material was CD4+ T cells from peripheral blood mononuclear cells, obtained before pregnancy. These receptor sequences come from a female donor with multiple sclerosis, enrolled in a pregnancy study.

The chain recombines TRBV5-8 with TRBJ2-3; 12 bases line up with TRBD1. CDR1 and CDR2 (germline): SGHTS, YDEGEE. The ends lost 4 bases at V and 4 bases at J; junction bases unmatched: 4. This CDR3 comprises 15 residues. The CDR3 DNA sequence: TGTGCCAGCAGCCTGGGACAGGGGGCCGCAGATACGCAGTATTTT. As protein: CASSLGQGAADTQYF.

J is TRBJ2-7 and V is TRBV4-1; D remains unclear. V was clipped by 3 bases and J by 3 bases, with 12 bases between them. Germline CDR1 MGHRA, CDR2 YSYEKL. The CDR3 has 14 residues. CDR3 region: CASSHSEEHYEQYF. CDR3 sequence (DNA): TGCGCCAGCAGCCACTCCGAGGAGCACTACGAGCAGTACTTC.

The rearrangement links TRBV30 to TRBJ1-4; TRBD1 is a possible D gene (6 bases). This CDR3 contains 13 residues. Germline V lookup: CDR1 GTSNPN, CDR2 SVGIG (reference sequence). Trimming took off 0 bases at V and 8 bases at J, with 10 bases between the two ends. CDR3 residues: CAWSVTGTEKLFF. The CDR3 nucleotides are TGTGCCTGGAGTGTAACCGGGACAGAAAAACTGTTTTTT.

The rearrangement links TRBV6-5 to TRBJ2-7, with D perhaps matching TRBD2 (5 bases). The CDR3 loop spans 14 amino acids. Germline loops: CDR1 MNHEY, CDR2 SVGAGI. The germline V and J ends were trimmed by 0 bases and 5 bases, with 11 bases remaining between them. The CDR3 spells CASSYSSEGNEQYF. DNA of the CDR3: TGTGCCAGCAGTTACTCGAGTGAGGGTAACGAGCAGTACTTC.

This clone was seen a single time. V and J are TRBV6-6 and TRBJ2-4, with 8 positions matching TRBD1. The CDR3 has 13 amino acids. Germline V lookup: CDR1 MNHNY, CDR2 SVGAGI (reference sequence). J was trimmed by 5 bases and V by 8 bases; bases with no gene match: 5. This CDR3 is CASGGTGQNIQYF. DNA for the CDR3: TGTGCCAGCGGGGGGACAGGCCAAAACATTCAGTACTTC.

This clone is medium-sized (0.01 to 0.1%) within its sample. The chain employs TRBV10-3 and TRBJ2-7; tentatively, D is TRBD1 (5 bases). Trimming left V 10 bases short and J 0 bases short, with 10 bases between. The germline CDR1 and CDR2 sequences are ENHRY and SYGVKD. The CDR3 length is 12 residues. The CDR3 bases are TGTGCCAGCGGTGGGGCCTCCTACGAGCAGTACTTC. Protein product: CASGGASYEQYF.

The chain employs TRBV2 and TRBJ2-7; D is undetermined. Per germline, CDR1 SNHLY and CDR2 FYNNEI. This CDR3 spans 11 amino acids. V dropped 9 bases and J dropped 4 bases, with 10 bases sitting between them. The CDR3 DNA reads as TGTGCCAGTACCCAGGTGTACGAGCAGTACTTC. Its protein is CASTQVYEQYF. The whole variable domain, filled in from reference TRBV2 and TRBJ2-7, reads EPEVTQTPSHQVTQMGQEVILRCVPISNHLYFYWYRQILGQKVEFLVSFYNNEISEKSEIFDDQFSVERPDGSNFTLKIRSTKLEDSAMYFCASTQVYEQYFGPGTRLTVT.

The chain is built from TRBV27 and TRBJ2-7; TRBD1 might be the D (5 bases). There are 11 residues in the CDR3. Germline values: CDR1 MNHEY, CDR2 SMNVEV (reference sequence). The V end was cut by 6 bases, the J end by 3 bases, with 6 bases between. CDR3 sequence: CASRTGYEQYF. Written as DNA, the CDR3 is TGTGCCAGCAGAACAGGCTACGAGCAGTACTTC.

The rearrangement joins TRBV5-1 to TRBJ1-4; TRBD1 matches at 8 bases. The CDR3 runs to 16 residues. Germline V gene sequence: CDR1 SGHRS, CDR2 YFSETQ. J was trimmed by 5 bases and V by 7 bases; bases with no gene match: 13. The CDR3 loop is CASRWGRGLTNEKLFF. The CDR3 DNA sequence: TGCGCCAGCCGGTGGGGCAGGGGGCTCACAAATGAAAAACTGTTTTTT.

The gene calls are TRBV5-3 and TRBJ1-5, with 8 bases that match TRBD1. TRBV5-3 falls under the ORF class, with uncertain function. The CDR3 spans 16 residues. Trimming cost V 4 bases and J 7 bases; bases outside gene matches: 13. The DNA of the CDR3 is TGTGCCAGAAGCCTCTGGACAGGGTTGAGTATCCAGCCCCAGCATTTT. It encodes CARSLWTGLSIQPQHF.

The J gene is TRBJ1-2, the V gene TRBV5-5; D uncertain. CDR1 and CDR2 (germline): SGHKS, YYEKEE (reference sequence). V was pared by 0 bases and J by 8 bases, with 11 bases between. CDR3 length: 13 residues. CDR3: CASSLGVSRGYTF. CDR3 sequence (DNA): TGTGCCAGCAGCTTGGGGGTGTCTAGGGGCTACACCTTC.

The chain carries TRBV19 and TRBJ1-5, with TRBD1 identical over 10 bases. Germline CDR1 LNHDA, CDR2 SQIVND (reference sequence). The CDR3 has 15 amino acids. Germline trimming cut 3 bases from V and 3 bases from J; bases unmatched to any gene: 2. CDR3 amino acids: CASSMGQGINQPQHF. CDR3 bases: TGTGCCAGTAGTATGGGACAGGGGATCAATCAGCCCCAGCATTTT.

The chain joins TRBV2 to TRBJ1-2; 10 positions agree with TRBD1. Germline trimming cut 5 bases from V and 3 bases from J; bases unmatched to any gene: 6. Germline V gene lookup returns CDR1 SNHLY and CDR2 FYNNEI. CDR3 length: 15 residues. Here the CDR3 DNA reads TGTGCCAGCAGTCCCCTAGGGACAGGGGACTATGGCTACACCTTC. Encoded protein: CASSPLGTGDYGYTF.

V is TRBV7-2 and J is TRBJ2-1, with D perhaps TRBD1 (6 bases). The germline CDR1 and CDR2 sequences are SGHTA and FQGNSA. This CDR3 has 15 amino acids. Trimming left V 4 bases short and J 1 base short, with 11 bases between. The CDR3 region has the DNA TGTGCCAGCAGCTCCTACAGGGTTTCCTACAATGAGCAGTTCTTC. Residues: CASSSYRVSYNEQFF.

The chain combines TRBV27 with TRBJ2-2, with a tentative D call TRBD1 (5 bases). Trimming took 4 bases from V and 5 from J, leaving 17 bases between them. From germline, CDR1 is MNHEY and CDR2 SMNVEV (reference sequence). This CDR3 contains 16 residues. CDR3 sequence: CASSSQGPPRTGELFF. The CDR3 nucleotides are TGTGCCAGCAGTTCGCAGGGCCCCCCGAGAACCGGGGAGCTGTTTTTT.

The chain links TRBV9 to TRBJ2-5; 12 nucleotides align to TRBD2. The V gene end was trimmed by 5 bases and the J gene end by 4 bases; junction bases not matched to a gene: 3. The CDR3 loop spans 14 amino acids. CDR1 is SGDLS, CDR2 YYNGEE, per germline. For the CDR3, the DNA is TGTGCCAGCAGTCCGGGACTAGCGGGAGAGACCCAGTACTTC. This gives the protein CASSPGLAGETQYF. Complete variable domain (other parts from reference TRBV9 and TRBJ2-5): DSGVTQTPKHLITATGQRVTLRCSPRSGDLSVYWYQQSLDQGLQFLIQYYNGEERAKGNILERFSAQQFPDLHSELNLSSLELGDSALYFCASSPGLAGETQYFGPGTRLLVL.

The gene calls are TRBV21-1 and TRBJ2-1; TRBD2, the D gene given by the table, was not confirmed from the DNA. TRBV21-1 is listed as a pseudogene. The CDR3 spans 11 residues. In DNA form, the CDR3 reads TGTGAGAGAGGAGGGGTGGATGAGCAGTTCTTC. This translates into CERGGVDEQFF.

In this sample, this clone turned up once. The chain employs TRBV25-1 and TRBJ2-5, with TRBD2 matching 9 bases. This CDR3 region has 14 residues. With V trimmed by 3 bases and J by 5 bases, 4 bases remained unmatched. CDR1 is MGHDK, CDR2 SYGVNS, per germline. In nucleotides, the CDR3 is TGTGCCAGCAGTGAGCCTAGCGGGAAGGAGACCCAGTACTTC. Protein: CASSEPSGKETQYF.

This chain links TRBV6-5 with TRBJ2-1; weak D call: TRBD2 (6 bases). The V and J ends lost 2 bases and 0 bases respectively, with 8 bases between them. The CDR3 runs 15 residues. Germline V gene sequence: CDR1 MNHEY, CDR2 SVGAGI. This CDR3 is CASSYPGGSYNEQFF. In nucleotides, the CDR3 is TGTGCCAGCAGTTACCCCGGGGGCTCCTACAATGAGCAGTTCTTC.